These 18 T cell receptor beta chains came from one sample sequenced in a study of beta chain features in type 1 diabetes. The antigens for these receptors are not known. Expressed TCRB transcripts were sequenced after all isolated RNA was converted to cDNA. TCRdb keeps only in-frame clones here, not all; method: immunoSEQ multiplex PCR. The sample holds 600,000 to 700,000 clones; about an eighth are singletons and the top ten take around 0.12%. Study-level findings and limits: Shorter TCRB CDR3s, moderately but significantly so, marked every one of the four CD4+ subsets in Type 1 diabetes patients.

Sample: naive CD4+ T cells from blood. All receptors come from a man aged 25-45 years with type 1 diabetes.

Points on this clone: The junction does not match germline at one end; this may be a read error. CDR3 coding DNA: TGTGCCAGCAACCAAGAAAGGGAATATGGCTACACCTTC. It is translated as CASNQEREYGYTF. The gene calls are TRBV4-2 and TRBJ1-2; D is unresolved. Germline V gene lookup returns CDR1 LGHNA and CDR2 YNFKEQ. The CDR3 spans 13 residues.

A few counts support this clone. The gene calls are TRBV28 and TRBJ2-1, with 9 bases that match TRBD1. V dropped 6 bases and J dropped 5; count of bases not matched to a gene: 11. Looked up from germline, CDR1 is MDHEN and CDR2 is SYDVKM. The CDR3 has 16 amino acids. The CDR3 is CASSRTGTGKDNEQFF. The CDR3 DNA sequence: TGTGCCAGCAGCCGCACCGGGACAGGGAAGGACAATGAGCAGTTCTTC.

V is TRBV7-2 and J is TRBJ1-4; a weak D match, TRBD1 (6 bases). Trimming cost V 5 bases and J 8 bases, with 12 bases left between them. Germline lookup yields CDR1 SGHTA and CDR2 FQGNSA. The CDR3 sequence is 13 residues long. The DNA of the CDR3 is TGTGCCAGCAGCCGGGGACATCTCGAAAAACTGTTTTTT. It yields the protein CASSRGHLEKLFF.

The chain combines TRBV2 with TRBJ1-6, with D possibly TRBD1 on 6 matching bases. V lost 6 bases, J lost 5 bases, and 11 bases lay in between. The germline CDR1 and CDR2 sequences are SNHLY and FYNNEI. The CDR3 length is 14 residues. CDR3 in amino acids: CASRQGQNNSPLHF. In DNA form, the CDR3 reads TGTGCCAGCAGACAGGGACAAAATAATTCACCCCTCCACTTT. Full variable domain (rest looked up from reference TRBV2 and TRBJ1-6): EPEVTQTPSHQVTQMGQEVILRCVPISNHLYFYWYRQILGQKVEFLVSFYNNEISEKSEIFDDQFSVERPDGSNFTLKIRSTKLEDSAMYFCASRQGQNNSPLHFGNGTRLTVT.

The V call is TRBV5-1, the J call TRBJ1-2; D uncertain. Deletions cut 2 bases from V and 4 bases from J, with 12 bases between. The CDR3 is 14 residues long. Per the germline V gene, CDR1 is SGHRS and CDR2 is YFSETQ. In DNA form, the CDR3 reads TGCGCCAGCAGCTTAGGGCGGCAATCCTATGGCTACACCTTC. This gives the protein CASSLGRQSYGYTF.

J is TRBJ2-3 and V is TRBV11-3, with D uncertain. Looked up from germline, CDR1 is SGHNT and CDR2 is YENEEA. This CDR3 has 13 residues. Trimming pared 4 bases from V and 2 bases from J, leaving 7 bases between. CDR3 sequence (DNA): TGTGCCAGCAGCTCAACCAACACAGATACGCAGTATTTT. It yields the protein CASSSTNTDTQYF.

DNA for the CDR3: TGTGCCAGCAGCTTAGCGGAGGGAACTGAAGCTTTCTTT. Its translation: CASSLAEGTEAFF. The chain recombines TRBV7-2 with TRBJ1-1; D is uncertain. Between the trimmed V and J ends, which lost 0 bases and 5 bases, there was a span of 7 bases. Germline V gene sequence: CDR1 SGHTA, CDR2 FQGNSA. CDR3 length: 13 residues.

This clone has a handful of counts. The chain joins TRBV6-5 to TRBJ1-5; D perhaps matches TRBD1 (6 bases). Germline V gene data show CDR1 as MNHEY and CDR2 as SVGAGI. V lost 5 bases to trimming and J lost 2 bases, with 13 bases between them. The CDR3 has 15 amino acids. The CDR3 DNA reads TGTGCCAGCAGTAGGGGGAGTCTGGGCAATCAGCCCCAGCATTTT. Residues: CASSRGSLGNQPQHF.

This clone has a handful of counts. DNA for the CDR3: TGCGCCAGCAGCCCGGGGACAGGAGATAACACCGGGGAGCTGTTTTTT. Translated, it gives CASSPGTGDNTGELFF. The chain is built from TRBV5-1 and TRBJ2-2; TRBD1 matches at 8 bases. This CDR3 is built from 16 residues. Unmatched junction bases numbered 7, after V lost 4 bases and J lost 2 bases. CDR1 is SGHRS and CDR2 is YFSETQ in the germline V gene.

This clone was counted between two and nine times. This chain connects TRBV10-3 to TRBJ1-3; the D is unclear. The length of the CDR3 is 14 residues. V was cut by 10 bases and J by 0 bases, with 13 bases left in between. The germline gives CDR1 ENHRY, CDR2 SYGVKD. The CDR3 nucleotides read TGTGCCACCGCCTCAGAAAGCTCTGGAAACACCATATATTTT. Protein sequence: CATASESSGNTIYF.

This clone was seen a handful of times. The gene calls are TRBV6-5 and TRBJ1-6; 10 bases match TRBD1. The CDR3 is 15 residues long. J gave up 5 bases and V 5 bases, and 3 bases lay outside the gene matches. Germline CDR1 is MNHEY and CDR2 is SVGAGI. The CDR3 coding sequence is TGTGCCAGCAGTCCGACAGGGGGCCATAATTCACCCCTCCACTTT. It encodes CASSPTGGHNSPLHF.

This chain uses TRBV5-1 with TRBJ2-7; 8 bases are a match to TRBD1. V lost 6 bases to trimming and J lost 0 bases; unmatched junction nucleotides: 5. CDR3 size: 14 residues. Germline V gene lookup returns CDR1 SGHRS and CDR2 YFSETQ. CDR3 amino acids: CASTSDRDSYEQYF. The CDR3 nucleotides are TGCGCCAGCACCTCGGACAGGGACTCCTACGAGCAGTACTTC.

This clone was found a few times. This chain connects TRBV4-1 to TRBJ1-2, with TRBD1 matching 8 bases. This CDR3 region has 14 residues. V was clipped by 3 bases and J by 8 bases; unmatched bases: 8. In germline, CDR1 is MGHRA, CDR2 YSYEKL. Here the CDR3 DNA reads TGCGCCAGCAGCCACGGACAGGGAGAACGCGGCTACACCTTC. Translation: CASSHGQGERGYTF.

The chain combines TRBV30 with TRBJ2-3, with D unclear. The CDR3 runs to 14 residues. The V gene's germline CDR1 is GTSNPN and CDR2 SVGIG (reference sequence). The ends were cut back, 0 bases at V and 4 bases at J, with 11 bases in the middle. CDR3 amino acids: CAWSVSTTPDTQYF. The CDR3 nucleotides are TGTGCCTGGAGTGTTTCTACAACGCCAGATACGCAGTATTTT.

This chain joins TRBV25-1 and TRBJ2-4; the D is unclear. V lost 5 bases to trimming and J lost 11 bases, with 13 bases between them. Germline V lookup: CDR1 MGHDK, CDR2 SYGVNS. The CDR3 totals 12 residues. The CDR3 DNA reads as TGTGCCAGCAGTCCAGCCGGGTCCTTTCAGTACTTC. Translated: CASSPAGSFQYF.

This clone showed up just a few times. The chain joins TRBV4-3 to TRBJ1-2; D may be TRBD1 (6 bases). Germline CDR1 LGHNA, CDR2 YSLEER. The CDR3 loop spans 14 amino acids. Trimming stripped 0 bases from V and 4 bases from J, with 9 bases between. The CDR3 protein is CASSQENRVYGYTF. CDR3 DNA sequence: TGCGCCAGCAGCCAAGAGAACAGGGTCTATGGCTACACCTTC.

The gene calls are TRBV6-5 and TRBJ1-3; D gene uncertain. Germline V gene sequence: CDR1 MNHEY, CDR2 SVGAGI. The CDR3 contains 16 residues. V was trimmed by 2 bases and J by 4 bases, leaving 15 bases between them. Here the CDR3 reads CASSYGVSGPGNTIYF. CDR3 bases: TGTGCCAGCAGTTACGGAGTGTCGGGTCCCGGAAACACCATATATTTT.

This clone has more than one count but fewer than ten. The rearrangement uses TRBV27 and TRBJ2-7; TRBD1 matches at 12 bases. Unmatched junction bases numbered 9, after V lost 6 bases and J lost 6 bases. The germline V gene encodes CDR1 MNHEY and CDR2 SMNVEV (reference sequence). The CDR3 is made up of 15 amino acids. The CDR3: CASRPTGTGGSEQYF. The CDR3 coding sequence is TGTGCCAGCAGGCCGACCGGGACAGGGGGCTCCGAGCAGTACTTC.